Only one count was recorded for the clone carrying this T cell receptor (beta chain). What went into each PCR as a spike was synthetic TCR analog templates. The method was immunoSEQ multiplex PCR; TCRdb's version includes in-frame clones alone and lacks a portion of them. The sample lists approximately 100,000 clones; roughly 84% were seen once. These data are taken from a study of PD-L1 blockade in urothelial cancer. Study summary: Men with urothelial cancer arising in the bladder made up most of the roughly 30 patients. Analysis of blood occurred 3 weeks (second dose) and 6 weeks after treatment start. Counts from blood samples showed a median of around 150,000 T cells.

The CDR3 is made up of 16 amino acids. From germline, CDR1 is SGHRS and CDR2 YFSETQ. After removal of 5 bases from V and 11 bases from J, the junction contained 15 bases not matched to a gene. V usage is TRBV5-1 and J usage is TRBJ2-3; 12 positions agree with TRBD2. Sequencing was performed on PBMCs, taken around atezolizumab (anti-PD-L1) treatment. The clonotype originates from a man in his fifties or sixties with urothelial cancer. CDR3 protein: CASRAGTSGRTGEQYF. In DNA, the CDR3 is TGCGCCAGCAGGGCCGGGACTAGCGGGCGCACGGGAGAGCAGTATTTT. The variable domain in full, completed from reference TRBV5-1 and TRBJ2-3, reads KAGVTQTPRYLIKTRGQQVTLSCSPISGHRSVSWYQQTPGQGLQFLFEYFSETQRNKGNFPGRFSGRQFSNSRSEMNVSTLELGDSALYLCASRAGTSGRTGEQYFGPGTRLTVL.